The 23 T cell receptor beta chains reported below all come from one sample, sequenced in a study of shared clonotypes between healthy human individuals. The repertoire was sequenced with immunoSEQ multiplex PCR; TCRdb's copy has only in-frame clones and lacks some. The top ten clones hold around 0.12% of a sample with hundreds of thousands of clones, around 95% of them seen once. It was CD45RO-negative cells, positively selected for CCR7, that made up naive CD8 cells, with terminally differentiated effector memory CD45RA+ cells excluded. The sample taken for sequencing was naive CD8+ T cells sorted from blood. The source of these receptors is a woman in her 30s in good health.

V is TRBV27 and J is TRBJ1-2; D is undetermined. Germline V gives CDR1 MNHEY, CDR2 SMNVEV (reference sequence). V was trimmed by 3 bases and J by 8 bases, leaving 13 bases between them. This CDR3 is built from 13 residues. CDR3 in amino acids: CASSFSPWEGYTF. The DNA for the CDR3 is TGTGCCAGCAGTTTTTCCCCTTGGGAGGGCTACACCTTC.

V and J are TRBV7-2 and TRBJ2-5; 13 bases align to TRBD2. V trimming: 8 bases; J trimming: 7 bases; junction bases outside the gene matches: 10. Germline V gives CDR1 SGHTA, CDR2 FQGNSA. The CDR3 totals 15 residues. CDR3 sequence (DNA): TGTGCCAGCTGCCCCTCACTAGCGGGAGGGGGGACCCAGTACTTC. Its protein product is CASCPSLAGGGTQYF.

The chain employs TRBV2 and TRBJ2-7; D remains unclear. The CDR3 sequence is 11 residues long. V was shortened by 1 base and J by 6 bases, with 4 bases between the two germline ends. From germline, CDR1 is SNHLY and CDR2 FYNNEI. The CDR3, as DNA: TGTGCCAGCAGTGAAGGGTCCGAGCAGTACTTC. Protein product: CASSEGSEQYF.

V usage is TRBV5-6 and J usage is TRBJ2-7, with 10 bases fitting TRBD2. The ends lost 3 bases at V and 7 bases at J; junction bases unmatched: 4. Germline V gene data show CDR1 as SGHDT and CDR2 as YYEEEE. The length of the CDR3 is 13 residues. CDR3 DNA sequence: TGTGCCAGCAGCTGGACTAGCGGAAAGGAGCAGTACTTC. Protein product: CASSWTSGKEQYF.

This rearrangement joins TRBV7-2 to TRBJ1-1; TRBD1 is a possible D gene (5 bases). V dropped 5 bases and J dropped 1 base, with 17 bases sitting between them. Germline CDR1 SGHTA, CDR2 FQGNSA. This CDR3 has 16 amino acids. The CDR3 sequence: CASSPGPVRTNTEAFF. In DNA form, the CDR3 reads TGTGCCAGCAGCCCGGGACCTGTACGCACGAACACTGAAGCTTTCTTT.

This sequence joins TRBV6-5 and TRBJ2-1, with D perhaps matching TRBD2 (6 bases). V lost 7 bases, J lost 7 bases, and 20 bases lay in between. Germline V gene data show CDR1 as MNHEY and CDR2 as SVGAGI. CDR3 length: 15 residues. CDR3 DNA: TGTGCCAGCACCCCCACTAGCCCCGGCGGTAATGAGCAGTTCTTC. Translation: CASTPTSPGGNEQFF.

The chain couples TRBV7-9 to TRBJ2-7; 7 positions agree with TRBD2. After removal of 6 bases from V and 5 bases from J, the junction contained 7 bases not matched to a gene. Germline V CDR1 and CDR2: SEHNR, FQNEAQ (reference sequence). The CDR3 contains 13 residues. The CDR3 reads CASSQAGNDEQYF. Here the CDR3 DNA reads TGTGCCAGCAGTCAAGCGGGGAACGACGAGCAGTACTTC. Complete variable domain (other parts from reference TRBV7-9 and TRBJ2-7): DTGVSQNPRHKITKRGQNVTFRCDPISEHNRLYWYRQTLGQGPEFLTYFQNEAQLEKSRLLSDRFSAERPKGSFSTLEIQRTEQGDSAMYLCASSQAGNDEQYFGPGTRLTVT.

With respect to this clone: The junction does not match germline at one end; this may be a read error. The J gene is TRBJ2-7, the V gene TRBV13, with D uncertain. The CDR3 consists of 13 residues. Per the germline V gene, CDR1 is PRHDT and CDR2 is FYEKMQ (reference sequence). CDR3 in amino acids: CASSLGPAYEQYF. The CDR3 bases are TGTGCCAGCAGCCTAGGACCGGCCTACGAGCAGTACTTC.

The chain links TRBV27 to TRBJ2-3, with 10 bases matching TRBD2. This CDR3 has 16 residues. V was pared by 6 bases and J by 2 bases, with 8 bases of the junction left unmatched. Looked up from germline, CDR1 is MNHEY and CDR2 is SMNVEV (reference sequence). CDR3 amino acids: CASSPTGTSDTDTQYF. The CDR3 DNA reads TGTGCCAGCAGCCCAACCGGGACTAGCGACACAGATACGCAGTATTTT.

The gene calls are TRBV13 and TRBJ2-2; D is ambiguous. Germline V gene data show CDR1 as PRHDT and CDR2 as FYEKMQ (reference sequence). CDR3 length: 17 amino acids. The V end lost 6 bases, the J end lost 0 bases, and 17 bases lay between the germline ends. CDR3 amino acids: CASSYQVIASNTGELFF. The CDR3 nucleotides are TGTGCCAGCAGTTACCAGGTGATTGCCTCGAACACCGGGGAGCTGTTTTTT.

The chain carries TRBV7-9 and TRBJ2-7; D remains ambiguous. From germline, CDR1 is SEHNR and CDR2 FQNEAQ (reference sequence). This CDR3 is built from 12 residues. Trimming shortened V by 10 bases and J by 3 bases, and 13 bases separated the two germline ends. CDR3 loop: CATEQESYEQYF. The CDR3 bases are TGTGCCACCGAGCAGGAAAGCTACGAGCAGTACTTC. The whole variable domain, remainder taken from reference TRBV7-9 and TRBJ2-7, is DTGVSQNPRHKITKRGQNVTFRCDPISEHNRLYWYRQTLGQGPEFLTYFQNEAQLEKSRLLSDRFSAERPKGSFSTLEIQRTEQGDSAMYLCATEQESYEQYFGPGTRLTVT.

This chain connects TRBV6-1 to TRBJ2-7, with TRBD1 matching over 9 bases. The germline gives CDR1 MNHNS, CDR2 SASEGT. J gave up 6 bases and V 6 bases, and 12 bases lay outside the gene matches. CDR3 length equals 15 residues. This chain's CDR3 is CASRRGQGRFSEQYF. DNA for the CDR3: TGTGCCAGCAGGAGGGGACAGGGTAGGTTTAGCGAGCAGTACTTC.

This clone was seen a handful of times. Here the CDR3 DNA reads TGTGCCAGCAGCTTCTCCGCTGGTGAGCAGTACTTC. Translating it yields CASSFSAGEQYF. V usage is TRBV11-3 and J usage is TRBJ2-7; the D is unclear. The CDR3 sequence is 12 residues long. Trimming took 3 bases from V and 7 from J, leaving 10 bases between them. Germline V lookup: CDR1 SGHNT, CDR2 YENEEA. Full variable domain (outside the CDR3, taken from reference TRBV11-3 and TRBJ2-7): EAGVVQSPRYKIIEKKQPVAFWCNPISGHNTLYWYLQNLGQGPELLIRYENEEAVDDSQLPKDRFSAERLKGVDSTLKIQPAELGDSAVYLCASSFSAGEQYFGPGTRLTVT.

This clone has a single count. The chain links TRBV7-3 to TRBJ1-1, with D possibly matching TRBD1 (5 bases). The CDR3 has 13 residues. V gave up 4 bases and J gave up 2 bases, with 8 bases separating them. Germline-derived CDR1 and CDR2 are SGHTA and FQGTGA. This CDR3 is CASSSDRNTEAFF. DNA for the CDR3: TGTGCCAGCAGCTCAGACAGAAACACTGAAGCTTTCTTT.

The chain is built from TRBV6-1 and TRBJ2-2, with D possibly being TRBD2 (5 bases). Germline loops: CDR1 MNHNS, CDR2 SASEGT. CDR3 length equals 16 residues. V lost 3 bases to trimming and J lost 4 bases, with 15 bases between them. The CDR3 loop is CASSEPRRAGTGELFF. CDR3 nucleotides: TGTGCCAGCAGTGAGCCTAGGCGGGCTGGCACCGGGGAGCTGTTTTTT.

With regard to this clone: Other DNA sequences in the sample encode the same CDR3. This chain connects TRBV19 to TRBJ1-1, with unresolved D. Trimming left V 5 bases short and J 1 base short, with 8 bases between. This CDR3 spans 13 amino acids. CDR1 LNHDA and CDR2 SQIVND come from the germline V gene (reference sequence). In DNA form, the CDR3 reads TGTGCCAGTAGTTTGTCGGAGAACACTGAAGCTTTCTTT. This encodes CASSLSENTEAFF.

The chain combines TRBV5-4 with TRBJ2-7; TRBD1 matches at 9 bases. The length of the CDR3 is 15 residues. Germline assignment: CDR1 SGHNT and CDR2 YYREEE (reference sequence). The junction had 5 bases not matched to a gene; V was cut back by 2 bases and J by 2 bases. For the CDR3, the DNA is TGTGCCAGCAGCTTTACGACAGGGGGACCCTACGAGCAGTACTTC. Its translation is CASSFTTGGPYEQYF.

The V and J genes are TRBV4-1 and TRBJ2-3; no clear D. The germline V and J ends were trimmed by 4 bases and 1 base, with 9 bases remaining between them. CDR1 and CDR2 (germline): MGHRA, YSYEKL. CDR3 length: 14 amino acids. The CDR3 sequence is CASSPPTGTDTQYF. The CDR3 nucleotides are TGCGCCAGCAGCCCACCCACGGGCACAGATACGCAGTATTTT.

This clone is a singleton in its sample. V is TRBV2 and J is TRBJ1-1; 7 nucleotides line up with TRBD1. Germline CDR1 is SNHLY and CDR2 is FYNNEI. Losses at the gene ends were 7 bases for V and 0 bases for J; bases not matched to a gene: 8. This CDR3 is built from 15 residues. CDR3 DNA sequence: TGTGCCAGCAATACACCGGGACAGATGAACACTGAAGCTTTCTTT. Translating gives CASNTPGQMNTEAFF.

The CDR3 loop reads CASSSSGTGGGRSQPQHF. CDR3 DNA sequence: TGTGCCAGCAGCTCTTCCGGGACAGGGGGAGGCAGGAGTCAGCCCCAGCATTTT. The rearrangement uses TRBV7-9 and TRBJ1-5; 11 bases are a match to TRBD1. With 4 bases clipped from V and 6 bases from J, the junction kept 14 bases outside the gene matches. Per germline, CDR1 SEHNR and CDR2 FQNEAQ (reference sequence). CDR3 size: 18 residues.

V gene TRBV6-6 combines with J gene TRBJ1-1, with D hard to call. With 0 bases removed from V and 0 bases from J, the gap between germline ends came to 8 bases. The CDR3 consists of 15 residues. Germline V gives CDR1 MNHNY, CDR2 SVGAGI (reference sequence). The CDR3 DNA follows: TGTGCCAGCAGTTACTCGAGCGGGTTGAACACTGAAGCTTTCTTT. Translating it yields CASSYSSGLNTEAFF.

V and J are TRBV19 and TRBJ1-5; D remains ambiguous. CDR1 is LNHDA, CDR2 SQIVND, per germline (reference sequence). Trimming shortened V by 3 bases and J by 0 bases, and 9 bases separated the two germline ends. The CDR3 contains 15 residues. This CDR3 reads CASSIMRSSNQPQHF. For the CDR3, the DNA is TGTGCCAGTAGTATTATGCGGAGTAGCAATCAGCCCCAGCATTTT.

V gene TRBV19 combines with J gene TRBJ1-1; a weak D match, TRBD1 (6 bases). Germline V gene data show CDR1 as LNHDA and CDR2 as SQIVND (reference sequence). Deletions cut 7 bases from V and 6 bases from J, with 18 bases between. The CDR3 sequence is 14 residues long. The CDR3 nucleotides are TGTGCCAGTACCCCGAGTCAGGGGCCTCCTGAAGCTTTCTTT. It translates to CASTPSQGPPEAFF.